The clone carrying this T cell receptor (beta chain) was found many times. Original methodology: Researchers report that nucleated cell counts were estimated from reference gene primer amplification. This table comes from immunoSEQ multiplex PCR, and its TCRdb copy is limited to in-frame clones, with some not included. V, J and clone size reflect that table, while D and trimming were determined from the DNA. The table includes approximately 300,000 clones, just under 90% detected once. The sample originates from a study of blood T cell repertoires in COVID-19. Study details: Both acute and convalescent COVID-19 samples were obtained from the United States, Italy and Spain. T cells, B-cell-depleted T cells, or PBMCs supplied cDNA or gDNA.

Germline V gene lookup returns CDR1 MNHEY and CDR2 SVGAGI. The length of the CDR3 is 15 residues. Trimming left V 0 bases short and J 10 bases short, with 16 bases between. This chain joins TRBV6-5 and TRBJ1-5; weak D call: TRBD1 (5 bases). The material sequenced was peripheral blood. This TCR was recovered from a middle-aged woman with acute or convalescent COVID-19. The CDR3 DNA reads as TGTGCCAGCAGTTACTCCCCTCCGTTTAGGGGACCCCAGCATTTT. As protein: CASSYSPPFRGPQHF.